The entry below describes one TCR beta chain. V lost 10 bases, J lost 0 bases, and 11 bases stayed unmatched. CDR3 length: 16 amino acids. Germline CDR1 is MDHEN and CDR2 is SYDVKM. Clones were sequenced by immunoSEQ multiplex PCR, and TCRdb holds only the in-frame ones, with some missing. The top ten clones hold 5.1% of a sample with about 190,000 clones, roughly four fifths of them seen once. The sample is drawn from a study of blood T cell repertoires in COVID-19. At the level of the study: COVID-19 samples from acute and convalescent phases originated in the United States, Italy and Spain.

This sequence originates from a woman aged 70 to 79 with active or convalescent COVID-19. The chain carries TRBV28 and TRBJ2-3, with 9 bases that match TRBD1. The specimen was peripheral blood. The CDR3 nucleotides are TGTGCCACCCGGGTCGGGACAGGGTCGAGCACAGATACGCAGTATTTT. Its protein product is CATRVGTGSSTDTQYF.